Sequencing of this T cell receptor (beta chain) was carried out in a study of cytomegalovirus exposure and HLA in healthy donors. Comments on this clone: What it recognizes is unknown.

With 0 bases removed from V and 7 bases from J, the gap between germline ends came to 9 bases. This CDR3 contains 13 residues. The germline CDR1 and CDR2 sequences are SGHTA and FQGNSA. This PCR relied on a set of 60 Vbeta primers and 13 Jbeta primers. Clones were sequenced by immunoSEQ multiplex PCR, and TCRdb holds only the in-frame ones, with some missing. This sample has a few hundred thousand clones, with roughly four fifths found just once. The study, taken as a whole, reports: Association of a missense DCLRE1C variant with TCR beta V- and J-gene trimming was reported in a later analysis. Across all donors, roughly uniform sequencing depth was an assumption of the presence/absence analyses. TRBV6-2, TRBV6-3 and other indistinguishable V segments were excluded.

These donors counted as nominally healthy when sampled, but unrecorded immune exposures were likely. The receptor's source is a girl aged 2 to 9 in good health and CMV-seronegative. The J gene is TRBJ1-2, the V gene TRBV7-2; tentative D call: TRBD1 (5 bases). The sequenced material came from PBMCs. As DNA, the CDR3 is TGTGCCAGCAGCTTAGCCCAAAGGGGTGGCTACACCTTC. Protein sequence: CASSLAQRGGYTF.